This TCR beta chain was sequenced during a study of memory CD4+ T cells and cytomegalovirus serostatus. Study-level information: Healthy Belgian adult donors included about nine CMV-positive and 24 CMV-negative people. Study results and limitations: CD4+ memory repertoires contained about 40% of the roughly 150 reported CMV TCRbeta sequences. CMV serostatus prediction reached median AUC roughly 0.95, or 0.91 with US-trained model.

CDR1 ENHRY and CDR2 SYGVKD come from the germline V gene. CDR3 length equals 14 residues. V lost 3 bases, J lost 10 bases, and 13 bases lay in between. Sequenced by immunoSEQ multiplex PCR; TCRdb stores in-frame clones only, minus some. The sample contains under 45,000 clones, 60% to 85% of which appear only once. A remark on this clone: The antigen is undetermined.

Single viable CD3+CD4+CD8-CD45RO+ cells were sorted as the memory CD4+ T cells. V is TRBV10-3 and J is TRBJ1-6; the D is unclear. Material: memory CD4+ T cells from blood. The receptor was isolated from an adult in good health and CMV-seronegative. The CDR3 here is CAISERPQDSPLHF. As DNA, the CDR3 is TGTGCCATCAGTGAAAGGCCTCAGGACTCACCCCTCCACTTT.